A single sample gave rise to the 27 T cell receptor beta chains below, sequenced in a study of blood T cell repertoires in COVID-19 (dated by TCRdb to 2018 to 2020). Libraries were prepared through the immunoSEQ multiplex PCR assay. The clones in this table, taken by TCRdb from immuneACCESS, are in-frame only. Not every clone is retained; where verified, under half of the shortfall comes from an unresolved V gene, and the cause of the rest is unknown. The sample profile shows approximately 54,000 clones; 81% of them were found once. The leading ten clones occupy about 5.3% of the sample. Sequences were obtained from peripheral blood. These receptor sequences come from a woman aged 60-75 years with acute or convalescent COVID-19.

The chain links TRBV11-1 to TRBJ2-4, with D possibly matching TRBD2 (5 bases). V dropped 5 bases and J dropped 0 bases, with 11 bases sitting between them. The CDR3 contains 15 residues. The germline gives CDR1 SGHAT, CDR2 FQDESV (reference sequence). Here the CDR3 DNA reads TGTGCCAGCAGCCTGGAACGGGGAGCCAAAAACATTCAGTACTTC. Its translation: CASSLERGAKNIQYF.

The chain links TRBV19 to TRBJ2-7; possibly TRBD2 for D (6 bases). Germline V lookup: CDR1 LNHDA, CDR2 SQIVND (reference sequence). Trimming cost V 2 bases and J 2 bases, with 10 bases left between them. The CDR3 extends over 14 amino acids. The CDR3 DNA sequence: TGTGCCAGTAGTATACAGGGAGGCCCCTACGAGCAGTACTTC. Amino acids: CASSIQGGPYEQYF.

The chain couples TRBV3-1 (or the pseudogene TRBV3-2) to TRBJ1-5, with D hard to call. This CDR3 region has 14 residues. Between the trimmed V and J ends, which lost 5 bases and 0 bases, there was a span of 8 bases. Germline loops: CDR1 LGHDT, CDR2 YNNKEL (reference sequence). The CDR3 region is CASSGVYSNQPQHF. DNA of the CDR3: TGTGCCAGCAGCGGAGTCTATAGCAATCAGCCCCAGCATTTT.

The chain combines TRBV9 with TRBJ1-1; 9 bases are a match to TRBD1. The CDR3 length is 15 residues. J was trimmed by 8 bases and V by 3 bases; bases with no gene match: 11. CDR1 is SGDLS and CDR2 is YYNGEE in the germline V gene. The CDR3 coding sequence is TGTGCCAGCAGCGAAGGGACAGGGTGGAGTACGGAAGCTTTCTTT. As protein: CASSEGTGWSTEAFF.

The chain is built from TRBV11-2 and TRBJ2-1; TRBD2 agrees at 12 bases. The CDR3 extends over 17 amino acids. Germline V gives CDR1 SGHAT, CDR2 FQNNGV. Trimming removed 5 bases from V and 8 bases from J; junction bases left unmatched: 13. The CDR3 DNA reads TGTGCCAGCAGCCTTTCCTCGCTAGCGGGAGGGCCCCATGAGCAGTTCTTC. It translates to CASSLSSLAGGPHEQFF.

A single count supports this clone. This rearrangement joins TRBV19 to TRBJ1-1; D might be TRBD1 (6 bases). CDR3 size: 15 residues. CDR1 is LNHDA and CDR2 is SQIVND in the germline V gene (reference sequence). V dropped 3 bases and J dropped 5 bases, with 16 bases sitting between them. CDR3 sequence reads: CASSISLGAVTEAFF. CDR3 DNA: TGTGCCAGTAGTATTTCGTTGGGGGCTGTGACTGAAGCTTTCTTT.

This rearrangement joins TRBV9 to TRBJ1-6; 9 bases are a match to TRBD1. This CDR3 is 16 amino acids long. Germline assignment: CDR1 SGDLS and CDR2 YYNGEE. V dropped 1 base and J dropped 7; count of bases not matched to a gene: 6. The CDR3, as DNA: TGTGCCAGCAGCGTAACGGGGACAGGGCAAAATTCACCCCTCCACTTT. Residues: CASSVTGTGQNSPLHF. The full variable domain, in which reference TRBV9 and TRBJ1-6 provide the parts outside the CDR3, is DSGVTQTPKHLITATGQRVTLRCSPRSGDLSVYWYQQSLDQGLQFLIQYYNGEERAKGNILERFSAQQFPDLHSELNLSSLELGDSALYFCASSVTGTGQNSPLHFGNGTRLTVT.

This clone was counted a single time. The chain has TRBV7-9 and TRBJ1-2, with 10 bases matching TRBD1. The CDR3 runs 14 residues. Germline trimming cut 4 bases from V and 3 bases from J; bases unmatched to any gene: 2. In germline, CDR1 is SEHNR, CDR2 FQNEAQ (reference sequence). The CDR3 loop is CASSSGQGDYGYTF. DNA for the CDR3: TGTGCCAGCAGCTCCGGACAGGGGGACTATGGCTACACCTTC.

This chain joins TRBV3-1 (or the pseudogene TRBV3-2) and TRBJ2-3; weak D call: TRBD2 (5 bases). Trimming shortened V by 0 bases and J by 1 base, and 11 bases separated the two germline ends. CDR3 length equals 16 residues. CDR1 and CDR2 (germline): LGHDT, YNNKEL (reference sequence). The CDR3: CASSQDLSGGTDTQYF. The CDR3 region has the DNA TGTGCCAGCAGCCAAGATTTGTCCGGGGGCACAGATACGCAGTATTTT.

The chain links TRBV5-1 to TRBJ1-1; possible D gene TRBD1, 6 bases. Per the germline V gene, CDR1 is SGHRS and CDR2 is YFSETQ. V lost 0 bases and J 5 bases, leaving 14 bases between the germline ends. This CDR3 is built from 15 residues. CDR3 DNA sequence: TGCGCCAGCAGCTTGGGACAGGTCATTAAAACTGAAGCTTTCTTT. Amino acid sequence: CASSLGQVIKTEAFF.

The chain couples TRBV5-1 to TRBJ1-1, with 7 bases that match TRBD1. The CDR3 has 13 residues. V gave up 1 base and J gave up 4 bases; unmatched junction bases: 1. CDR1 SGHRS and CDR2 YFSETQ come from the germline V gene. The CDR3 nucleotides are TGCGCCAGCAGCTTGCAGGGGGGCACTGAAGCTTTCTTT. As protein: CASSLQGGTEAFF.

This chain links TRBV27 with TRBJ2-3; TRBD2 agrees at 14 bases. The J segment lost 6 bases and the V segment lost 4 bases, leaving 6 bases of the junction unmatched. Germline V gene data show CDR1 as MNHEY and CDR2 as SMNVEV (reference sequence). The CDR3 is made up of 16 amino acids. CDR3 in DNA: TGTGCCAGCAGTTCGACTAGCGGGGGGGCCTTGGATACGCAGTATTTT. It is translated as CASSSTSGGALDTQYF.

The CDR3 loop is CASSSVTGELFF. CDR3 sequence (DNA): TGTGCCAGCAGCTCGGTCACCGGGGAGCTGTTTTTT. The V and J genes are TRBV11-2 and TRBJ2-2; no clear D gene. The CDR3 runs 12 residues. The germline V and J ends were trimmed by 4 bases and 4 bases, with 4 bases remaining between them. Germline V gives CDR1 SGHAT, CDR2 FQNNGV.

The gene calls are TRBV4-2 and TRBJ1-2; D is unresolved. The germline V gene has CDR1 LGHNA and CDR2 YNFKEQ. V was cut by 4 bases and J by 5 bases, with 17 bases left in between. The CDR3 extends over 15 amino acids. The CDR3 sequence: CASSRSGRPGYGYTF. Written as DNA, the CDR3 is TGTGCCAGCAGCCGTTCTGGTCGCCCGGGGTATGGCTACACCTTC.

This clone has only a few counts. The chain uses TRBV5-4 and TRBJ1-6; possible D gene TRBD1, 5 bases. V was shortened by 2 bases and J by 4 bases, with 7 bases between the two germline ends. Germline V gene sequence: CDR1 SGHNT, CDR2 YYREEE (reference sequence). The CDR3 runs 14 residues. CDR3 in amino acids: CASSFRQYNSPLHF. CDR3 sequence (DNA): TGTGCCAGCAGCTTCCGACAGTATAATTCACCCCTCCACTTT.

In its sample, this clone was seen once. This sequence joins TRBV2 and TRBJ1-5; TRBD1 agrees at 10 bases. This CDR3 comprises 15 residues. The germline V gene encodes CDR1 SNHLY and CDR2 FYNNEI. Trimming at V came to 10 bases and at J to 7 bases, leaving 13 bases not matched to a gene. CDR3 protein: CATHSDRGMRQPQHF. As DNA, the CDR3 is TGTGCCACTCATTCGGACAGGGGGATGAGACAGCCCCAGCATTTT.

V gene TRBV27 combines with J gene TRBJ1-6; the D is unclear. This CDR3 comprises 14 residues. With 3 bases removed from V and 4 bases from J, the gap between germline ends came to 7 bases. Germline CDR1 MNHEY, CDR2 SMNVEV (reference sequence). The CDR3 reads CASSLEGYNSPLHF. The CDR3 DNA sequence: TGTGCCAGCAGTTTGGAGGGTTATAATTCACCCCTCCACTTT.

This clone showed up just once. The rearrangement joins TRBV2 to TRBJ1-5; TRBD1 might be the D (6 bases). The ends were cut back, 8 bases at V and 8 bases at J, with 19 bases in the middle. The germline V gene encodes CDR1 SNHLY and CDR2 FYNNEI. The CDR3 sequence is 14 residues long. CDR3 amino acids: CASSRQAGGEPQHF. In DNA form, the CDR3 reads TGTGCCAGCTCAAGACAGGCGGGAGGGGAGCCCCAGCATTTT.

V is TRBV6-5 and J is TRBJ1-2; 7 nucleotides agree with TRBD1. The CDR3 consists of 15 residues. With V trimmed by 1 base and J by 6 bases, 8 bases remained unmatched. Germline V gene sequence: CDR1 MNHEY, CDR2 SVGAGI. The CDR3: CASSYFRDSVNGYTF. As DNA, the CDR3 is TGTGCCAGCAGTTACTTTCGGGACAGTGTTAATGGCTACACCTTC.

The rearrangement joins TRBV24-1 to TRBJ1-4; 7 bases are a match to TRBD1. This CDR3 region has 15 residues. The V gene's germline CDR1 is KGHDR and CDR2 SFDVKD. The ends lost 7 bases at V and 4 bases at J; junction bases unmatched: 8. The CDR3 protein is CATSENRGGNEKLFF. Written as DNA, the CDR3 is TGTGCCACCAGCGAGAACAGGGGAGGTAATGAAAAACTGTTTTTT.

CDR3 bases: TGTGCCAGCAGTTTACCAACGACAGGGGGCGGCGAGCAGTACTTC. This translates into CASSLPTTGGGEQYF. The rearrangement uses TRBV28 and TRBJ2-7; 10 bases are a match to TRBD1. V trimming: 2 bases; J trimming: 6 bases; junction bases outside the gene matches: 7. The germline V gene has CDR1 MDHEN and CDR2 SYDVKM. CDR3 length: 15 residues.

The chain is built from TRBV24-1 and TRBJ1-2; D gene unclear. Germline CDR1 KGHDR, CDR2 SFDVKD. Trimming took off 2 bases at V and 3 bases at J, with 6 bases between the two ends. The CDR3 consists of 13 residues. CDR3 loop: CATSDSADYGYTF. Here the CDR3 DNA reads TGTGCCACCAGTGATTCGGCGGACTATGGCTACACCTTC.

The chain links TRBV15 to TRBJ1-1; D unclear. The CDR3 is 14 amino acids. V dropped 0 bases and J dropped 7 bases, with 12 bases sitting between them. Germline V gene data show CDR1 as LNHNV and CDR2 as YYDKDF (reference sequence). The CDR3 loop is CATSRDLQIYEAFF. CDR3 DNA sequence: TGTGCCACCAGCAGAGATCTACAGATTTATGAAGCTTTCTTT. The whole variable domain, remainder taken from reference TRBV15 and TRBJ1-1, is DAMVIQNPRYQVTQFGKPVTLSCSQTLNHNVMYWYQQKSSQAPKLLFHYYDKDFNNEADTPDNFQSRRPNTSFCFLDIRSPGLGDTAMYLCATSRDLQIYEAFFGQGTRLTVV.

The V call is TRBV7-2, the J call TRBJ1-2; 7 bases match TRBD1. V gave up 5 bases and J gave up 6 bases; unmatched junction bases: 12. The CDR3 contains 15 residues. The V gene's germline CDR1 is SGHTA and CDR2 FQGNSA. The CDR3 bases are TGTGCCAGCAGCCCCCCCGGGGACAGCCGACATGGCTACACCTTC. Protein sequence: CASSPPGDSRHGYTF.

This chain joins TRBV30 and TRBJ2-1, with D possibly matching TRBD2 (5 bases). V lost 2 bases to trimming and J lost 7 bases, with 12 bases between them. CDR3 length equals 13 residues. In germline, CDR1 is GTSNPN, CDR2 SVGIG (reference sequence). DNA of the CDR3: TGTGCCTGGAGTTTGGGAGCCGGTAATGAGCAGTTCTTC. Protein product: CAWSLGAGNEQFF.

This chain joins TRBV9 and TRBJ2-3; no definite D call. The CDR3 has 14 amino acids. The germline V gene encodes CDR1 SGDLS and CDR2 YYNGEE. With 0 bases removed from V and 0 bases from J, the gap between germline ends came to 5 bases. The CDR3 reads CASSVVSSTDTQYF. In nucleotides, the CDR3 is TGTGCCAGCAGCGTAGTCTCTAGCACAGATACGCAGTATTTT.

The chain employs TRBV7-3 and TRBJ2-1; 8 positions match TRBD2. V gave up 2 bases and J gave up 5 bases; unmatched junction bases: 2. The germline V gene has CDR1 SGHTA and CDR2 FQGTGA. This CDR3 comprises 14 residues. The CDR3 region has the DNA TGTGCCAGCAGCTTAGCGGGGGGCCACAATGAGCAGTTCTTC. Its translation is CASSLAGGHNEQFF. The full variable domain, in which reference TRBV7-3 and TRBJ2-1 provide the parts outside the CDR3, is GAGVSQTPSNKVTEKGKYVELRCDPISGHTALYWYRQSLGQGPEFLIYFQGTGAADDSGLPNDRFFAVRPEGSVSTLKIQRTERGDSAVYLCASSLAGGHNEQFFGPGTRLTVL.